These 25 T cell receptor beta chains were sequenced from one sample in a study of T-cell memory formation after mild COVID-19. Each CDR3 protein is one row after TCRdb ran MiXCR on the 5' RACE reads. Of tens of thousands of distinct CDR3 sequences in the sample, 10% to 15% were seen once. Sequencing was performed on PBMCs or a T cell subset sorted from them (not recorded which). Source of these receptors: an adult woman who had mild COVID-19 (a few samples of this study predate the infection). Cell type and time point are not known.

This clonotype was seen many times. This rearrangement joins TRBV12-3 or TRBV12-4 to TRBJ2-5; 10 nucleotides line up with TRBD2. The V segment lost 3 bases and the J segment 3 bases; nucleotides outside the gene matches: 10. The CDR3 extends over 17 amino acids. This chain's CDR3 is CASSLRPSGGVEETQYF. As DNA, the CDR3 is TGTGCCAGCAGTTTGAGGCCTAGCGGGGGAGTCGAAGAGACCCAGTACTTC.

This clonotype was recorded a few times. This chain joins TRBV20-1 and TRBJ2-3, with D possibly being TRBD2 (7 bases). Germline V gene sequence: CDR1 DFQATT, CDR2 SNEGSKA (reference sequence). The CDR3 contains 15 residues. The V end lost 5 bases, the J end lost 2 bases, and 17 bases lay between the germline ends. The CDR3 sequence: CSAGGGGPYTDTQYF. CDR3 sequence (DNA): TGCAGTGCTGGGGGAGGGGGGCCTTACACAGATACGCAGTATTTT.

As DNA, the CDR3 is TGTGCCAGCAGCTTACAGGGGTTGTATGGCTACACCTTC. It specifies CASSLQGLYGYTF. The rearrangement links TRBV27 to TRBJ1-2; 7 bases align to TRBD1. With 6 bases clipped from V and 5 bases from J, the junction kept 6 bases outside the gene matches. Germline CDR1 MNHEY, CDR2 SMNVEV (reference sequence). This CDR3 region has 13 residues.

This clonotype was found a few times. This sequence joins TRBV20-1 and TRBJ2-5; D gene ambiguous. With 3 bases removed from V and 4 bases from J, the gap between germline ends came to 9 bases. Germline V gene sequence: CDR1 DFQATT, CDR2 SNEGSKA (reference sequence). CDR3 size: 12 residues. As DNA, the CDR3 is TGCAGTGCTAGTCGCCTCGGAGAGACCCAGTACTTC. Translation gives CSASRLGETQYF.

This clonotype was seen a few times. This CDR3 reads CSVEGTGNYEQYF. DNA for the CDR3: TGCAGCGTTGAGGGGACTGGAAACTACGAGCAGTACTTC. The chain is built from TRBV29-1 and TRBJ2-7; a possible D gene is TRBD2 (6 bases). Germline CDR1 SQVTM, CDR2 ANQGSEA. V shed 3 bases and J shed 3 bases, with 12 bases lying between them. This CDR3 has 13 amino acids.

This clonotype has a count of ten or more. The CDR3 reads CASSFPSGGLQETQYF. Here the CDR3 DNA reads TGTGCCAGCAGTTTCCCTAGCGGGGGGCTACAAGAGACCCAGTACTTC. The chain employs TRBV12-3 or TRBV12-4 and TRBJ2-5, with 11 bases identical to TRBD2. The CDR3 loop spans 16 amino acids. After removal of 3 bases from V and 2 bases from J, the junction contained 5 bases not matched to a gene.

In this sample, this clonotype turned up a few times. This chain connects TRBV9 to TRBJ2-3, with unresolved D. The CDR3 is 16 amino acids. Germline V lookup: CDR1 SGDLS, CDR2 YYNGEE. The V and J ends lost 6 bases and 0 bases respectively, with 17 bases between them. The CDR3 loop reads CASTYSGTASTDTQYF. For the CDR3, the DNA is TGTGCCAGCACTTACTCCGGCACCGCTAGCACAGATACGCAGTATTTT. Full variable domain (rest looked up from reference TRBV9 and TRBJ2-3): DSGVTQTPKHLITATGQRVTLRCSPRSGDLSVYWYQQSLDQGLQFLIQYYNGEERAKGNILERFSAQQFPDLHSELNLSSLELGDSALYFCASTYSGTASTDTQYFGPGTRLTVL.

Only a few counts were recorded for this clonotype. The V gene is TRBV4-1, the J gene TRBJ2-5; perhaps TRBD1 as D (6 bases). CDR1 is MGHRA, CDR2 YSYEKL, per germline. This CDR3 is 15 amino acids long. Trimming took 5 bases from V and 3 from J, leaving 16 bases between them. The CDR3 protein is CASSARTSGEETQYF. The CDR3 bases are TGCGCCAGCAGCGCACGTACCTCAGGGGAAGAGACCCAGTACTTC.

V usage is TRBV29-1 and J usage is TRBJ2-2; D is unclear. Deletions cut 0 bases from V and 2 bases from J, with 1 base between. This CDR3 has 12 amino acids. Germline V gene sequence: CDR1 SQVTM, CDR2 ANQGSEA. Here the CDR3 DNA reads TGCAGCGTTGAAGATAACACCGGGGAGCTGTTTTTT. Its protein product is CSVEDNTGELFF.

This clonotype was seen only a few times. V and J are TRBV19 and TRBJ2-1; 9 nucleotides line up with TRBD1. The CDR3 has 16 amino acids. CDR1 LNHDA and CDR2 SQIVND come from the germline V gene (reference sequence). J was trimmed by 0 bases and V by 5 bases; bases with no gene match: 5. Written as DNA, the CDR3 is TGTGCCAGTAGTCTCACAGGGGGCAGCTCCTACAATGAGCAGTTCTTC. Encoded protein: CASSLTGGSSYNEQFF.

V and J are TRBV5-6 and TRBJ2-2; 7 bases agree with TRBD2. Unmatched junction bases numbered 10, after V lost 4 bases and J lost 7 bases. CDR3 length equals 15 residues. The V gene's germline CDR1 is SGHDT and CDR2 YYEEEE. The CDR3 DNA follows: TGTGCCAGCAGCCCGGGAGGAGGAGGGAGCGGGGAGCTGTTTTTT. Translating gives CASSPGGGGSGELFF.

The genes are TRBV7-8 and TRBJ1-1, with D possibly TRBD1 on 5 matching bases. With 3 bases removed from V and 0 bases from J, the gap between germline ends came to 11 bases. The V gene's germline CDR1 is SGHVS and CDR2 FQNEAQ. The CDR3 has 15 residues. CDR3 DNA sequence: TGTGCCAGCAGCTTCCCCGGACAACTGAACACTGAAGCTTTCTTT. As protein: CASSFPGQLNTEAFF.

This clonotype was seen a few times. The rearrangement links TRBV11-2 to TRBJ2-2, with 10 positions matching TRBD2. The CDR3 contains 16 residues. V shed 0 bases, J shed 8 bases, and the junction held 6 bases outside the gene matches. Germline V CDR1 and CDR2: SGHAT, FQNNGV. CDR3 nucleotide sequence: TGTGCCAGCAGCTTAGATCCCCAACTAGCGGGAGGGGAGCTGTTTTTT. Its protein product is CASSLDPQLAGGELFF.

This chain connects TRBV29-1 to TRBJ1-1, with D unclear. Germline-derived CDR1 and CDR2 are SQVTM and ANQGSEA. V lost 2 bases and J lost 2, with 9 bases in between. The CDR3 runs to 13 residues. This chain's CDR3 is CSVETGSNTEAFF. CDR3 DNA sequence: TGCAGCGTTGAAACCGGATCCAACACTGAAGCTTTCTTT.

The sample holds one count of this clonotype. The chain has TRBV6-2 or TRBV6-3 and TRBJ1-1; no reliable D call. This CDR3 comprises 14 residues. Germline V lookup: CDR1 MNHEY, CDR2 SVGEGT. V was cut by 5 bases and J by 1 base, with 11 bases left in between. The CDR3 is CASSPQNENTEAFF. CDR3 bases: TGTGCCAGCAGTCCCCAGAATGAGAACACTGAAGCTTTCTTT.

This clonotype was seen a few times. The chain is built from TRBV12-3 or TRBV12-4 and TRBJ2-3, with 7 bases identical to TRBD2. This CDR3 spans 15 amino acids. V was clipped by 8 bases and J by 2 bases; unmatched bases: 10. The CDR3 DNA follows: TGTGCCAGCCTCGGCTTGAGCGGGGACACAGATACGCAGTATTTT. This translates into CASLGLSGDTDTQYF.

This chain uses TRBV9 with TRBJ1-5, with a possible D match to TRBD1 (6 bases). Looked up from germline, CDR1 is SGDLS and CDR2 is YYNGEE. Deletions cut 3 bases from V and 3 bases from J, with 10 bases between. The CDR3 is made up of 14 amino acids. The CDR3 DNA follows: TGTGCCAGCAGCGAGGACAGTTCCAATCAGCCCCAGCATTTT. It encodes CASSEDSSNQPQHF.

The chain uses TRBV20-1 and TRBJ2-2; D is unresolved. V lost 1 base to trimming and J lost 8 bases, with 14 bases between them. The germline CDR1 and CDR2 sequences are DFQATT and SNEGSKA (reference sequence). The CDR3 totals 14 residues. The CDR3 sequence is CSARALDRPGELFF. The CDR3 coding sequence is TGCAGTGCTAGAGCCTTAGACCGCCCTGGGGAGCTGTTTTTT.

V is TRBV6-2 or TRBV6-3 and J is TRBJ2-7; possibly TRBD2 for D (5 bases). From germline, CDR1 is MNHEY and CDR2 SVGEGT. This CDR3 has 14 residues. The ends were cut back, 0 bases at V and 5 bases at J, with 11 bases in the middle. In nucleotides, the CDR3 is TGTGCCAGCAGTTACTCGAGGGATGGCCACGAGCAGTACTTC. Protein sequence: CASSYSRDGHEQYF.

This clonotype was seen many times. V is TRBV29-1 and J is TRBJ2-5, with D perhaps being TRBD1 or TRBD2 (5 bases each). The V gene's germline CDR1 is SQVTM and CDR2 ANQGSEA. The V gene lost 1 base and the J gene lost 0 bases, with 9 bases spanning the gap. This CDR3 is built from 14 residues. CDR3: CSVEAGPHQETQYF. The CDR3 nucleotides read TGCAGCGTTGAAGCGGGACCGCACCAAGAGACCCAGTACTTC.

V and J are TRBV27 and TRBJ1-5; TRBD1 matches at 7 bases. The CDR3 has 13 amino acids. Per the germline V gene, CDR1 is MNHEY and CDR2 is SMNVEV (reference sequence). J was trimmed by 3 bases and V by 6 bases; bases with no gene match: 2. The CDR3 bases are TGTGCCAGCAGGACAGGGAACAATCAGCCCCAGCATTTT. Its protein is CASRTGNNQPQHF.

This clonotype has only a few counts. The genes are TRBV20-1 and TRBJ1-3; 8 bases are a match to TRBD1. Germline assignment: CDR1 DFQATT and CDR2 SNEGSKA (reference sequence). This CDR3 has 15 amino acids. V shed 6 bases and J 2 bases; nucleotides not matched to a gene: 9. CDR3 in DNA: TGCAGTGCCAAGAAACAGGGGGAGCCTGGAAACACCATATATTTT. This codes for CSAKKQGEPGNTIYF.

This chain connects TRBV7-9 to TRBJ2-7; possibly TRBD1 or TRBD2 for D (5 bases each). This CDR3 is 15 amino acids long. Germline V gene sequence: CDR1 SEHNR, CDR2 FQNEAQ (reference sequence). Between the trimmed V and J ends, which lost 1 base and 4 bases, there was a span of 14 bases. The DNA of the CDR3 is TGTGCCAGCAGCTTAGTAGGTGGCAGGGAGTACGAGCAGTACTTC. As protein: CASSLVGGREYEQYF.

The chain recombines TRBV10-3 with TRBJ2-1; 10 nucleotides align to TRBD2. The CDR3 spans 13 residues. V was clipped by 8 bases and J by 12 bases; unmatched bases: 10. CDR1 and CDR2 (germline): ENHRY, SYGVKD. DNA of the CDR3: TGTGCCATCGCTCTAGCGGGAGAGGGAGGGCAGTTCTTC. Translation: CAIALAGEGGQFF.

This clonotype was detected ten times or more. The DNA of the CDR3 is TGTGCCAGCAGTAGCGGGGGGGGTAATGAGCAGTTCTTC. Translation gives CASSSGGGNEQFF. V gene TRBV12-3 or TRBV12-4 combines with J gene TRBJ2-1, with 10 nucleotides matching TRBD2. The CDR3 length is 13 residues. After removal of 5 bases from V and 7 bases from J, the junction contained 2 bases not matched to a gene.